The entry below describes one T cell receptor beta chain. The CDR3 sequence is 15 residues long. Germline lookup yields CDR1 MGHDK and CDR2 SYGVNS. V gave up 4 bases and J gave up 4 bases, with 17 bases separating them. These data come from a study of shared clonotypes between healthy human individuals. Per the original data handling: Filtering differed because ImmunoSEQ produced junction-only sequences that carried no quality scores. Assay used: immunoSEQ multiplex PCR; TCRdb lists only in-frame clones, some missing. The D gene and trimming were derived from the DNA, and the V and J assignments and clone size from that table. The sample shows nearly 1 million clones, over 60% of them seen only once.

This receptor was taken from a man in his late teens or twenties in good health. The genes are TRBV25-1 and TRBJ2-7; possible D gene TRBD1, 6 bases. The sample taken for sequencing was memory CD4+ T cells sorted from blood. Subset of the sample: CD45RA-negative fraction. CDR3 loop: CASSGTDKRRYEQYF. The DNA of the CDR3 is TGTGCCAGCAGTGGGACAGACAAACGTAGGTACGAGCAGTACTTC.